Presented here are 22 T cell receptor beta chains from one specimen sequenced in a study of T-cell reconstitution after alpha-beta-depleted transplantation in children. Preparation of the TCRbeta library was carried out with unique molecular identifiers. TCRdb reanalysed the PCR reads using MiXCR and keeps one entry per CDR3 protein. The sample carries about 250,000 distinct CDR3 sequences, roughly a quarter recorded once. The source material was PBMCs, mostly from graft donor cells, sampled 360 days after TCRalphabeta/CD19-depleted stem cell transplant. These receptors all come from a female patient aged 2 to 10 who had a stem cell transplant for congenital amegakaryocytic thrombocytopenia, so the T cells may come from the graft donor.

This clonotype was counted only a few times. The chain combines TRBV5-1 with TRBJ2-1; the D gene is possibly TRBD1 (6 bases). V was cut by 3 bases and J by 1 base, with 14 bases left in between. Germline assignment: CDR1 SGHRS and CDR2 YFSETQ. This CDR3 is built from 16 residues. The CDR3 nucleotides are TGCGCCAGCAGCTGGCCGGGACATATATCCTACAATGAGCAGTTCTTC. It specifies CASSWPGHISYNEQFF.

This chain links TRBV7-9 with TRBJ1-3; D remains unclear. CDR1 and CDR2 from the germline V gene are SEHNR and FQNEAQ (reference sequence). Trimming stripped 4 bases from V and 4 bases from J, with 5 bases between. The CDR3 has 12 amino acids. The chain's CDR3 is CASSYQGNTIYF. In DNA form, the CDR3 reads TGTGCCAGCAGCTACCAAGGAAACACCATATATTTT.

The gene calls are TRBV20-1 and TRBJ2-7; D not certain. The V end lost 3 bases, the J end lost 4 bases, and 7 bases lay between the germline ends. In germline, CDR1 is DFQATT, CDR2 SNEGSKA (reference sequence). The CDR3 length is 11 residues. The CDR3 is CSASAGYEQYF. In DNA form, the CDR3 reads TGCAGTGCTAGTGCCGGGTACGAGCAGTACTTC.

This clonotype was picked up a small number of times. This chain links TRBV5-1 with TRBJ2-7, with 10 bases matching TRBD1. Germline CDR1 SGHRS, CDR2 YFSETQ. This CDR3 is 15 amino acids long. The junction had 3 bases not matched to a gene; V was cut back by 1 base and J by 2 bases. CDR3 in amino acids: CASSLRDRGTYEQYF. The CDR3, as DNA: TGCGCCAGCAGCTTGCGGGACAGGGGAACCTACGAGCAGTACTTC.

This clonotype turned up a few times. The chain has TRBV28 and TRBJ2-5, with 8 bases identical to TRBD2. CDR1 and CDR2 from the germline V gene are MDHEN and SYDVKM. V dropped 5 bases and J dropped 5; count of bases not matched to a gene: 10. The CDR3 is 15 residues long. The CDR3 bases are TGTGCCAGCAGTGGCCCGACGGGCGGGGGGGAGACCCAGTACTTC. This gives the protein CASSGPTGGGETQYF.

This clonotype has more than one count but fewer than ten. V and J are TRBV29-1 and TRBJ1-3; TRBD1 is a possible D gene (6 bases). Per the germline V gene, CDR1 is SQVTM and CDR2 is ANQGSEA. This CDR3 region has 13 residues. V was shortened by 6 bases and J by 4 bases, with 13 bases between the two germline ends. CDR3: CSVVGQPGNTIYF. The CDR3 nucleotides are TGCAGCGTGGTTGGACAGCCGGGAAACACCATATATTTT.

With respect to this clonotype: The germline gene is not matched at one end of the junction; a read error may be the cause. The chain uses TRBV12-3 or TRBV12-4 and TRBJ1-1; 9 positions match TRBD1. The CDR3 totals 12 residues. The CDR3: CASSFRDRVVIF. The CDR3 nucleotides are TGTGCCAGCAGTTTTAGGGACAGGGTCGTTATCTTT.

This clonotype was observed a few times. V is TRBV10-3 and J is TRBJ1-5; D may be TRBD1 (5 bases). V was cut by 6 bases and J by 10 bases, with 16 bases left in between. In germline, CDR1 is ENHRY, CDR2 SYGVKD. The length of the CDR3 is 13 residues. The CDR3 nucleotides are TGTGCCATCAGCCCAGGGTCCGAGGATCCCCAGCATTTT. Its protein is CAISPGSEDPQHF.

This clonotype has only a few counts. This chain joins TRBV10-3 and TRBJ2-7; maybe TRBD1 (6 bases). This CDR3 spans 14 amino acids. Per the germline V gene, CDR1 is ENHRY and CDR2 is SYGVKD. V was cut by 7 bases and J by 3 bases, with 16 bases left in between. The CDR3 loop is CAITGDPPIYEQYF. The DNA of the CDR3 is TGTGCCATCACAGGGGACCCACCGATCTACGAGCAGTACTTC.

This clonotype was detected only a few times. The chain recombines TRBV6-1 with TRBJ2-3; 11 positions agree with TRBD1. The CDR3 is 15 residues long. The junction had 11 bases not matched to a gene; V was cut back by 8 bases and J by 7 bases. Germline CDR1 MNHNS, CDR2 SASEGT. The DNA of the CDR3 is TGTGCCAGCGCCCGGCTGGGACAGGGGGTTTATACGCAGTATTTT. Translation: CASARLGQGVYTQYF.

CDR3 sequence reads: CASSLDRVANTGELFF. The CDR3 DNA follows: TGCGCCAGCAGCTTGGATCGGGTCGCGAACACCGGGGAGCTGTTTTTT. This rearrangement joins TRBV5-1 to TRBJ2-2; D is unclear. Germline V CDR1 and CDR2: SGHRS, YFSETQ. CDR3 size: 16 residues. V gave up 0 bases and J gave up 0 bases, with 9 bases separating them.

The chain couples TRBV2 to TRBJ1-1, with D unresolved. CDR1 is SNHLY and CDR2 is FYNNEI in the germline V gene. The CDR3 is 14 residues long. Trimming pared 7 bases from V and 0 bases from J, leaving 12 bases between. The CDR3 sequence: CASTLDGLNTEAFF. As DNA, the CDR3 is TGTGCCAGCACTCTTGATGGATTGAACACTGAAGCTTTCTTT.

This clonotype was picked up many times. In DNA form, the CDR3 reads TGCGCCAGCAGCTTGGGTCGCAGCTTCTCCTACGAGCAGTACTTC. Its protein is CASSLGRSFSYEQYF. V usage is TRBV5-1 and J usage is TRBJ2-7; D gene ambiguous. Germline V CDR1 and CDR2: SGHRS, YFSETQ. V was clipped by 0 bases and J by 0 bases, with 10 bases between them. CDR3 length: 15 amino acids. Looking up the rest from reference TRBV5-1 and TRBJ2-7 gives the full variable domain: KAGVTQTPRYLIKTRGQQVTLSCSPISGHRSVSWYQQTPGQGLQFLFEYFSETQRNKGNFPGRFSGRQFSNSRSEMNVSTLELGDSALYLCASSLGRSFSYEQYFGPGTRLTVT.

V gene TRBV6-5 combines with J gene TRBJ1-1; no firm D call. Between the trimmed V and J ends, which lost 0 bases and 11 bases, there was a span of 16 bases. Germline CDR1 MNHEY, CDR2 SVGAGI. The length of the CDR3 is 14 residues. For the CDR3, the DNA is TGTGCCAGCAGTTACTCGATCGGGGTACCGAGGGCTTTCTTT. Protein sequence: CASSYSIGVPRAFF.

This clonotype was recorded a few times. The chain employs TRBV27 and TRBJ2-3; 13 bases match TRBD2. The germline CDR1 and CDR2 sequences are MNHEY and SMNVEV (reference sequence). The CDR3 consists of 16 residues. With V trimmed by 2 bases and J by 6 bases, 5 bases remained unmatched. The CDR3 is CASSLLGLAGPDTQYF. The CDR3 bases are TGTGCCAGCAGTTTACTGGGACTAGCGGGACCCGATACGCAGTATTTT.

The CDR3 DNA follows: TGTGCCAGCAGTTCTACAGGGTGGGAGCCCCAGCATTTT. Translation gives CASSSTGWEPQHF. The chain employs TRBV28 and TRBJ1-5; D might be TRBD1 (6 bases). Trimming removed 4 bases at V and 8 bases at J, with 12 bases between. Per the germline V gene, CDR1 is MDHEN and CDR2 is SYDVKM. The CDR3 consists of 13 residues.

For the CDR3, the DNA is TGCGCCAGCAGCCCCAGTACCCTAGCGGGAGGGCCCTCGGACAAAAACATTCAGTACTTC. It specifies CASSPSTLAGGPSDKNIQYF. This chain links TRBV4-1 with TRBJ2-4; 12 bases map to TRBD2. Per the germline V gene, CDR1 is MGHRA and CDR2 is YSYEKL. This CDR3 is built from 20 residues. Germline trimming cut 4 bases from V and 3 bases from J; bases unmatched to any gene: 16.

This clonotype was seen a few times. The V call is TRBV4-1, the J call TRBJ2-7; no clear D gene. Germline V gives CDR1 MGHRA, CDR2 YSYEKL. The CDR3 has 13 amino acids. The V and J ends lost 2 bases and 1 base respectively, with 6 bases between them. The CDR3 is CASSQFRSYEQYF. The CDR3, as DNA: TGCGCCAGCAGCCAATTCAGATCCTACGAGCAGTACTTC.

The chain couples TRBV15 to TRBJ1-1, with a possible D match to TRBD1 (5 bases). The V end lost 3 bases, the J end lost 0 bases, and 11 bases lay between the germline ends. CDR3 length: 15 amino acids. Germline V CDR1 and CDR2: LNHNV, YYDKDF (reference sequence). In nucleotides, the CDR3 is TGTGCCACCAGCAGCTGGGGACTATTGAACACTGAAGCTTTCTTT. Encoded protein: CATSSWGLLNTEAFF.

The table lists this clonotype with a few counts. CDR3 amino acids: CSAHSSGMTTDTQYF. The DNA of the CDR3 is TGCAGTGCCCATAGTAGCGGGATGACTACAGATACGCAGTATTTT. V and J are TRBV20-1 and TRBJ2-3, with 8 bases matching TRBD2. CDR1 DFQATT and CDR2 SNEGSKA come from the germline V gene (reference sequence). The CDR3 is 15 residues long. The V segment lost 6 bases and the J segment 3 bases; nucleotides outside the gene matches: 11.

Points on this clonotype: One end of the junction fails to match germline, which may point to a read error. The rearrangement joins TRBV4-3 to TRBJ2-2; no definite D call. The CDR3 contains 16 residues. Germline V CDR1 and CDR2: LGHNA, YSLEER. This chain's CDR3 is CASNQAWPRRTGELFF. The CDR3 bases are TGCGCCAGCAACCAAGCTTGGCCACGGAGAACCGGGGAGCTGTTTTTT.

This clonotype was seen a few times. V usage is TRBV5-6 and J usage is TRBJ1-1; D uncertain. The CDR3 runs to 13 residues. V was cut by 4 bases and J by 7 bases, with 14 bases left in between. CDR1 is SGHDT and CDR2 is YYEEEE in the germline V gene. For the CDR3, the DNA is TGTGCCAGCAGCCCCGTCCCTCTTGGTGAAGCTTTCTTT. It is translated as CASSPVPLGEAFF.